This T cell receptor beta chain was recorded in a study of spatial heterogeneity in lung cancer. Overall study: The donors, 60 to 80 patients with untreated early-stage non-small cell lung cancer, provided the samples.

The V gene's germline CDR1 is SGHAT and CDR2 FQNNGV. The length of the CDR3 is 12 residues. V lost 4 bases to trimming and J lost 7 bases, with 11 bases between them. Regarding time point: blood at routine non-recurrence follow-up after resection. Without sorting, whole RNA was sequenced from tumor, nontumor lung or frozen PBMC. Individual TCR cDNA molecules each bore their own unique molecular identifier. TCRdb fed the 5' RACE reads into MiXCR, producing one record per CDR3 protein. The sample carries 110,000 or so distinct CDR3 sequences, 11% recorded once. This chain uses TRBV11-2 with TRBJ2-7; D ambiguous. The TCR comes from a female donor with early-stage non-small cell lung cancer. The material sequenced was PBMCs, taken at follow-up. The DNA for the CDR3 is TGTGCCAGCAGCTCTCACTGGGGAGAGCAGTACTTC. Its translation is CASSSHWGEQYF.